One and the same sample provided the 31 T cell receptor beta chains below, sequenced in a study of T cells after posttransplantation cyclophosphamide. Sequencing was performed with immunoSEQ multiplex PCR; in TCRdb, only in-frame clones are kept and a portion is missing. The profile shows around 43,000 clones, approximately 90% of them singletons. What was sequenced was PBMCs. The receptors stem from a woman in her forties or fifties in good health and a related stem cell transplant donor.

The genes are TRBV14 and TRBJ2-7, with D maybe TRBD1 (6 bases). The CDR3 is 14 amino acids. The germline V gene encodes CDR1 SGHDN and CDR2 FVKESK. V shed 3 bases and J shed 7 bases, with 16 bases lying between them. Here the CDR3 reads CASSHGTLMGEQYF. Written as DNA, the CDR3 is TGTGCCAGCAGCCACGGGACACTCATGGGAGAGCAGTACTTC.

The chain combines TRBV4-1 with TRBJ2-3, with D perhaps matching TRBD2 (6 bases). This CDR3 has 16 amino acids. The germline CDR1 and CDR2 sequences are MGHRA and YSYEKL. Trimming cost V 1 base and J 0 bases, with 11 bases left between them. Here the CDR3 reads CASSQGGGVSTDTQYF. The DNA for the CDR3 is TGCGCCAGCAGCCAAGGGGGCGGGGTTAGCACAGATACGCAGTATTTT.

The chain couples TRBV5-4 to TRBJ2-1; maybe TRBD2 (6 bases). CDR1 and CDR2 (germline): SGHNT, YYREEE (reference sequence). The V and J ends lost 1 base and 10 bases respectively, with 9 bases between them. The CDR3 totals 12 residues. The CDR3 sequence: CASSLSGDEQFF. As DNA, the CDR3 is TGTGCCAGCAGCTTGTCGGGGGACGAGCAGTTCTTC.

A few counts support this clone. CDR3 nucleotide sequence: TGTGCCAGCAGTTACGGTCCAGGGCCTTTTGGTACTGAAGCTTTCTTT. Residues: CASSYGPGPFGTEAFF. This rearrangement joins TRBV6-5 to TRBJ1-1; a possible D gene is TRBD1 (5 bases). Germline CDR1 and CDR2: MNHEY and SVGAGI. The CDR3 contains 16 residues. The V and J ends lost 2 bases and 5 bases respectively, with 18 bases between them.

V gene TRBV5-1 combines with J gene TRBJ2-3; D is possibly TRBD1 (7 bases). The CDR3 spans 12 residues. Germline assignment: CDR1 SGHRS and CDR2 YFSETQ. V lost 1 base and J 12 bases, leaving 12 bases between the germline ends. CDR3 in amino acids: CASSLRQGGQYF. CDR3 DNA: TGCGCCAGCAGCTTGAGGCAGGGGGGCCAGTATTTT.

The chain has TRBV10-3 and TRBJ2-1; D is perhaps TRBD2 (6 bases). CDR1 is ENHRY and CDR2 is SYGVKD in the germline V gene. The CDR3 covers 15 residues. V lost 0 bases and J lost 6, with 12 bases in between. The CDR3 bases are TGTGCCATCAGTGAGTCGGTGGGAGGTTCCAATGAGCAGTTCTTC. Protein product: CAISESVGGSNEQFF.

The rearrangement uses TRBV11-2 and TRBJ1-1; 7 bases line up with TRBD1. This CDR3 is 16 amino acids long. The V gene end was trimmed by 5 bases and the J gene end by 1 base; junction bases not matched to a gene: 10. Germline values: CDR1 SGHAT, CDR2 FQNNGV. CDR3 loop: CASSETGTAANTEAFF. CDR3 coding DNA: TGTGCCAGCAGCGAGACCGGGACAGCGGCGAACACTGAAGCTTTCTTT.

This clone was picked up a small number of times. The gene calls are TRBV2 and TRBJ1-1, with D unresolved. V was clipped by 3 bases and J by 0 bases, with 8 bases between them. In germline, CDR1 is SNHLY, CDR2 FYNNEI. The CDR3 runs 14 residues. The CDR3 DNA sequence: TGTGCCAGCAGTGAGGGGAGAATGAACACTGAAGCTTTCTTT. As protein: CASSEGRMNTEAFF.

The rearrangement uses TRBV6-5 and TRBJ1-5; D perhaps matches TRBD1 (6 bases). The CDR3 is 12 amino acids. Germline lookup yields CDR1 MNHEY and CDR2 SVGAGI. V was clipped by 11 bases and J by 1 base, with 9 bases between them. CDR3 residues: CACQGSNQPQHF. In DNA, the CDR3 is TGTGCCTGCCAGGGGAGCAATCAGCCCCAGCATTTT.

The genes are TRBV6-5 and TRBJ2-7; 7 bases fit TRBD1. Per the germline V gene, CDR1 is MNHEY and CDR2 is SVGAGI. V trimming: 6 bases; J trimming: 4 bases; junction bases outside the gene matches: 9. The CDR3 runs to 14 residues. This chain's CDR3 is CASSRTGQLYEQYF. CDR3 sequence (DNA): TGTGCCAGCAGCCGGACAGGCCAACTTTACGAGCAGTACTTC.

The J gene is TRBJ1-4, the V gene TRBV5-1; D perhaps matches TRBD1 (5 bases). The CDR3 runs to 12 residues. Trimming removed 0 bases at V and 11 bases at J, with 8 bases between. The germline gives CDR1 SGHRS, CDR2 YFSETQ. CDR3 amino acids: CASSLEGQKLFF. CDR3 DNA sequence: TGCGCCAGCAGCTTGGAGGGGCAGAAACTGTTTTTT.

This chain joins TRBV19 and TRBJ2-5, with D hard to call. Trimming removed 1 base from V and 0 bases from J, with 12 bases in between. This CDR3 comprises 16 residues. Germline V gene sequence: CDR1 LNHDA, CDR2 SQIVND (reference sequence). The CDR3: CASSIVRQTYQETQYF. The CDR3 bases are TGTGCCAGTAGTATAGTGCGCCAGACTTACCAAGAGACCCAGTACTTC.

The chain couples TRBV27 to TRBJ1-4, with a weak D call TRBD1 (5 bases). CDR1 is MNHEY, CDR2 SMNVEV, per germline (reference sequence). There are 18 residues in the CDR3. Trimming removed 2 bases from V and 1 base from J, with 17 bases in between. CDR3 bases: TGTGCCAGCAGTTTAGGTTTGCCAGGGCGCATAACTAATGAAAAACTGTTTTTT. Its translation: CASSLGLPGRITNEKLFF.

The chain uses TRBV6-6 and TRBJ1-1; TRBD1 matches at 7 bases. The CDR3 contains 16 residues. Germline CDR1 and CDR2: MNHNY and SVGAGI (reference sequence). V dropped 6 bases and J dropped 0; count of bases not matched to a gene: 10. The CDR3 sequence: CASRKQGQPMNTEAFF. CDR3 bases: TGTGCCAGCAGAAAGCAGGGACAGCCTATGAACACTGAAGCTTTCTTT.

The chain combines TRBV11-2 with TRBJ2-2; 10 positions agree with TRBD2. This CDR3 region has 17 residues. The trim removed 5 bases at V and 1 base at J, leaving 7 bases unmatched. Germline V gene data show CDR1 as SGHAT and CDR2 as FQNNGV. The CDR3 region is CASSPSRLAGNTGELFF. The CDR3 DNA reads TGTGCCAGCAGCCCATCCCGACTAGCGGGGAACACCGGGGAGCTGTTTTTT.

V is TRBV30 and J is TRBJ1-2; possibly TRBD1 for D (5 bases). The length of the CDR3 is 13 residues. V was clipped by 0 bases and J by 3 bases, with 8 bases between them. CDR1 GTSNPN and CDR2 SVGIG come from the germline V gene (reference sequence). The CDR3 DNA is TGTGCCTGGAGTGTTGCCAGGGACTATGGCTACACCTTC. Protein: CAWSVARDYGYTF.

DNA for the CDR3: TGTGCCAGCAGCGGGCCCTCCGGGACAGGGGGAACTGAAGCTTTCTTT. This translates into CASSGPSGTGGTEAFF. The chain employs TRBV9 and TRBJ1-1; TRBD1 matches at 11 bases. Germline values: CDR1 SGDLS, CDR2 YYNGEE. With 3 bases clipped from V and 5 bases from J, the junction kept 9 bases outside the gene matches. CDR3 length equals 16 residues.

V gene TRBV5-1 combines with J gene TRBJ1-1; D unresolved. Trimming cost V 0 bases and J 8 bases, with 17 bases left between them. This CDR3 has 15 residues. Germline lookup yields CDR1 SGHRS and CDR2 YFSETQ. CDR3 DNA: TGCGCCAGCAGCTTGGCCCTGGCACCACCGGAGGAAGCTTTCTTT. This codes for CASSLALAPPEEAFF.

This chain connects TRBV6-6 to TRBJ2-2, with 7 bases fitting TRBD2. The V and J ends lost 7 bases and 6 bases, in that order; junction bases with no gene match: 8. The CDR3 contains 14 residues. Germline CDR1 is MNHNY and CDR2 is SVGAGI (reference sequence). The CDR3 DNA reads TGTGCCAGCATTAGTGGGGGGGTGGCCGGGGAGCTGTTTTTT. It translates to CASISGGVAGELFF.

The chain uses TRBV30 and TRBJ1-4; no definite D call. Looked up from germline, CDR1 is GTSNPN and CDR2 is SVGIG (reference sequence). The CDR3 is 19 amino acids. The V and J ends lost 0 bases and 2 bases respectively, with 22 bases between them. Here the CDR3 DNA reads TGTGCCTGGAGTGTACAAACGTTCGGGGATGGAAGGACTAATGAAAAACTGTTTTTT. This encodes CAWSVQTFGDGRTNEKLFF.

V gene TRBV28 combines with J gene TRBJ2-5, with D possibly TRBD1 on 5 matching bases. Per germline, CDR1 MDHEN and CDR2 SYDVKM. The V end lost 3 bases, the J end lost 6 bases, and 11 bases lay between the germline ends. The CDR3 is 13 amino acids. This chain's CDR3 is CASSLDTPKTQYF. The CDR3 nucleotides are TGTGCCAGCAGTTTGGACACCCCGAAGACCCAGTACTTC.

The chain combines TRBV28 with TRBJ1-4, with D possibly matching TRBD1 (6 bases). CDR1 and CDR2 (germline): MDHEN, SYDVKM. This CDR3 is built from 13 residues. V was clipped by 4 bases and J by 7 bases, with 10 bases between them. The CDR3 loop reads CASSSAGVEKLFF. The CDR3 DNA reads TGTGCCAGCAGTTCGGCAGGGGTTGAAAAACTGTTTTTT.

CDR3 coding DNA: TGTGCCAGCAAGGGGACATCCTATGGCTACACCTTC. It yields the protein CASKGTSYGYTF. The chain employs TRBV2 and TRBJ1-2, with TRBD1 as a possible D gene (6 bases). V gave up 7 bases and J gave up 4 bases, with 10 bases separating them. In germline, CDR1 is SNHLY, CDR2 FYNNEI. The CDR3 totals 12 residues.

The chain recombines TRBV5-1 with TRBJ2-2; D perhaps matches TRBD2 (6 bases). The CDR3 loop spans 15 amino acids. The V and J ends lost 0 bases and 7 bases respectively, with 13 bases between them. Germline loops: CDR1 SGHRS, CDR2 YFSETQ. CDR3 bases: TGCGCCAGCAGCTTGGGGGGACTCGCCCACGGGGAGCTGTTTTTT. It encodes CASSLGGLAHGELFF.

With respect to this clone: Compared with germline, one end of the junction differs, possibly owing to a read error. The rearrangement links TRBV5-1 to TRBJ1-4, with 9 bases identical to TRBD1. From germline, CDR1 is SGHRS and CDR2 YFSETQ. This CDR3 has 14 residues. The CDR3 DNA reads as TGCGCCTGCAGTTCGGGACAGGGAAATGAAAAACTGTTTTTT. It yields the protein CACSSGQGNEKLFF.

This clone was found once. The chain couples TRBV6-1 to TRBJ1-5; D gene ambiguous. Trimming pared 2 bases from V and 3 bases from J, leaving 11 bases between. Germline V gene lookup returns CDR1 MNHNS and CDR2 SASEGT. The CDR3 is 15 amino acids. The CDR3 protein is CASSEPGLYNQPQHF. In DNA form, the CDR3 reads TGTGCCAGCAGTGAACCCGGACTCTACAATCAGCCCCAGCATTTT.

The chain couples TRBV5-1 to TRBJ1-2; no clear D. The CDR3 loop spans 13 amino acids. Germline V gives CDR1 SGHRS, CDR2 YFSETQ. V lost 0 bases and J lost 3, with 6 bases in between. The CDR3 region is CASSLEGDYGYTF. The CDR3 bases are TGCGCCAGCAGCTTGGAAGGAGACTATGGCTACACCTTC.

This clone has only one observation. The V gene is TRBV6-6, the J gene TRBJ1-5, with a tentative D call TRBD1 (6 bases). Germline CDR1 reads MNHNY; CDR2 reads SVGAGI (reference sequence). The CDR3 has 14 amino acids. Trimming took off 4 bases at V and 4 bases at J, with 11 bases between the two ends. CDR3: CASSFLTGNQPQHF. CDR3 DNA sequence: TGTGCCAGCAGTTTCCTGACAGGAAATCAGCCCCAGCATTTT.

This clone was observed a handful of times. This rearrangement joins TRBV6-4 to TRBJ2-7; D is unclear. In germline, CDR1 is MRHNA, CDR2 SNTAGT. V was cut by 1 base and J by 0 bases, with 7 bases left in between. The CDR3 length is 14 residues. This CDR3 reads CASSDFPSSYEQYF. DNA of the CDR3: TGTGCCAGCAGTGACTTCCCTAGCTCCTACGAGCAGTACTTC.

This chain uses TRBV4-1 with TRBJ1-5; maybe TRBD1 (6 bases). V gave up 4 bases and J gave up 8 bases, with 24 bases separating them. The CDR3 totals 17 residues. Germline CDR1 is MGHRA and CDR2 is YSYEKL. CDR3 nucleotide sequence: TGCGCCAGCAGCCCTCTGGGGGGGGCGTATAGCAAAGAGCCCCAGCATTTT. This gives the protein CASSPLGGAYSKEPQHF.

This CDR3 reads CASSESGAGYTF. The CDR3 DNA is TGCGCCAGCAGTGAGTCCGGTGCAGGCTACACCTTC. V usage is TRBV10-2 and J usage is TRBJ1-2; D is unclear. The ends were cut back, 0 bases at V and 8 bases at J, with 7 bases in the middle. CDR1 is WSHSY, CDR2 SAAADI, per germline. This CDR3 spans 12 amino acids.